These 3 T cell receptor beta chains came from one sample sequenced in a study of blood T cell repertoires in COVID-19. Libraries were prepared by immunoSEQ multiplex PCR; TCRdb keeps only in-frame clonotypes and omits some of them. Of more than 200,000 clones in the sample, approximately 85% were seen once. Sequenced sample: peripheral blood. These receptors were collected from a woman of 80 years or more with COVID-19, enrolled during active disease.

V is TRBV5-6 and J is TRBJ2-7; 12 positions agree with TRBD1. The V gene end was trimmed by 1 base and the J gene end by 4 bases; junction bases not matched to a gene: 3. Germline V lookup: CDR1 SGHDT, CDR2 YYEEEE. The CDR3 loop spans 15 amino acids. CDR3 bases: TGTGCCAGCAGCTTGTTGGGACAGGGGGCGTACGAGCAGTACTTC. This sequence encodes CASSLLGQGAYEQYF.

Details on this clone: An end of the junction does not agree with germline; a read error may underlie this. The gene calls are TRBV6-1 and TRBJ2-3; 10 nucleotides line up with TRBD1. This CDR3 is 16 amino acids long. CDR1 and CDR2 from the germline V gene are MNHNS and SASEGT. The chain's CDR3 is CASSQATGGQLDTQYF. In nucleotides, the CDR3 is TGTGCCAGCAGTCAAGCGACAGGGGGCCAGCTTGATACGCAGTATTTT.

The gene calls are TRBV19 and TRBJ1-5, with 8 bases fitting TRBD1. CDR1 and CDR2 from the germline V gene are LNHDA and SQIVND (reference sequence). V gave up 1 base and J gave up 3 bases; unmatched junction bases: 2. The CDR3 runs 15 residues. The CDR3 coding sequence is TGTGCCAGTAGTATAGGGGACAGGAACAATCAGCCCCAGCATTTT. The encoded protein is CASSIGDRNNQPQHF.